The TCR beta chain under discussion was sequenced for a study of cytomegalovirus exposure and HLA in healthy donors. As for the study in general: From 150 million to 200 million T cells, an earlier analysis saw under 140 million unique TCR beta sequences. HLA-typed donors contributed approximately 86 million unique TCRs, which were held in an early data release. Study-wide points: Later analysis associated a missense DCLRE1C variant with TCR beta V- and J-gene trimming.

Primers: 60 Vbeta forward and 13 Jbeta reverse. Data came from immunoSEQ multiplex PCR; TCRdb stores just in-frame clones and leaves some out. In the table there are 95,000 to 150,000 clones, nearly 80% of which are singletons. A word on this clone: Its antigen is currently unknown.

The CDR3 sequence is 15 residues long. With 4 bases clipped from V and 2 bases from J, the junction kept 5 bases outside the gene matches. CDR1 SGHTA and CDR2 FQGNSA come from the germline V gene. V and J are TRBV7-2 and TRBJ2-3, with 8 bases aligning to TRBD1. This clonotype was obtained from a woman in her thirties in good health and CMV-seropositive. The source material was PBMCs. The CDR3 here is CASSSRDRHTDTQYF. In nucleotides, the CDR3 is TGTGCCAGCAGCTCCCGGGACAGGCACACAGATACGCAGTATTTT.